The 19 T cell receptor beta chains presented below share a single source sample, sequenced in a study of read filtering for tumor transcriptome and immune sequencing. From 400 to 450 ng of RNA, a library with molecular barcoded alpha/delta and beta/gamma adaptors was made. TCRdb re-called the reads with MiXCR, one entry per CDR3 protein. This sample yields roughly 130,000 distinct CDR3 sequences, of which 10% to 15% are seen a single time; about 10% belongs to the top ten. The sample taken for sequencing was a population of CD138-negative cells sorted from bone marrow. Receptors originate from a donor at least 40 years old with multiple myeloma.

V and J are TRBV5-1 and TRBJ1-1; D uncertain. This CDR3 region has 13 residues. Germline V gives CDR1 SGHRS, CDR2 YFSETQ. V lost 5 bases and J lost 1, with 9 bases in between. Here the CDR3 reads CASSTNENTEAFF. CDR3 coding DNA: TGCGCCAGCAGTACTAACGAGAACACTGAAGCTTTCTTT.

This clonotype was seen a few times. The CDR3 sequence is CASSSGLSRFTGELFF. Written as DNA, the CDR3 is TGTGCCAGCAGTTCCGGACTTAGCCGATTCACCGGGGAGCTGTTTTTT. The rearrangement joins TRBV6-1 to TRBJ2-2, with D possibly being TRBD2 (5 bases). CDR3 length: 16 residues. V was pared by 5 bases and J by 4 bases, with 17 bases between. CDR1 MNHNS and CDR2 SASEGT come from the germline V gene.

This clonotype was seen repeatedly, ten times or more. The J gene is TRBJ2-7, the V gene TRBV6-5, with 11 positions matching TRBD2. Per germline, CDR1 MNHEY and CDR2 SVGAGI. The CDR3 extends over 15 amino acids. J was trimmed by 4 bases and V by 2 bases; bases with no gene match: 4. The CDR3 DNA sequence: TGTGCCAGCAGTTACCCGTCTAGCGGGGGGTACGAGCAGTACTTC. Translating gives CASSYPSSGGYEQYF.

This clonotype was seen only once. The chain uses TRBV11-3 and TRBJ2-2; TRBD2 agrees at 12 bases. The V gene end was trimmed by 4 bases and the J gene end by 2 bases; junction bases not matched to a gene: 5. Germline assignment: CDR1 SGHNT and CDR2 YENEEA. This CDR3 spans 17 amino acids. As DNA, the CDR3 is TGTGCCAGCAGCTCCGGACTAGCGGGACCTAACACCGGGGAGCTGTTTTTT. Protein sequence: CASSSGLAGPNTGELFF.

Comments on this clonotype: This may stem from a read error, because a much larger clone lies one nucleotide away. Because it lacks the conserved phenylalanine or tryptophan at the end, this CDR3 is likely a read error. This chain uses TRBV12-3 or TRBV12-4 with TRBJ2-5; D not resolved. The V end lost 3 bases, the J end lost 1 base, and 6 bases lay between the germline ends. This CDR3 is 13 amino acids long. The CDR3 bases are TGTGCCAGCAGTTTTCGGTCCCAAGAGACCCAGTACTAC. Translating it yields CASSFRSQETQYY.

Ten or more counts support this clonotype. The chain recombines TRBV6-6 with TRBJ1-1, with D unclear. The CDR3 consists of 12 residues. V lost 3 bases and J lost 2, with 4 bases in between. The germline gives CDR1 MNHNY, CDR2 SVGAGI (reference sequence). The CDR3 region has the DNA TGTGCCAGCAGTTATCGAAACACTGAAGCTTTCTTT. Translating gives CASSYRNTEAFF.

The sample holds many counts of this clonotype. The J gene is TRBJ2-1, the V gene TRBV6-1, with TRBD2 matching 7 bases. Unmatched junction bases numbered 7, after V lost 6 bases and J lost 2 bases. Germline V lookup: CDR1 MNHNS, CDR2 SASEGT. The CDR3 sequence is 15 residues long. The chain's CDR3 is CASRAGRATYNEQFF. The CDR3 DNA sequence: TGTGCCAGCAGGGCGGGGAGGGCCACCTACAATGAGCAGTTCTTC.

This clonotype was seen many times. This chain links TRBV2 with TRBJ2-4, with D unresolved. This CDR3 is built from 14 residues. V was trimmed by 5 bases and J by 9 bases, leaving 17 bases between them. Germline assignment: CDR1 SNHLY and CDR2 FYNNEI. CDR3 sequence reads: CASSPDMASRIQYF. CDR3 DNA sequence: TGTGCCAGCAGTCCAGACATGGCTAGTCGCATTCAGTACTTC. Drawing the rest from reference TRBV2 and TRBJ2-4, the complete variable domain is EPEVTQTPSHQVTQMGQEVILRCVPISNHLYFYWYRQILGQKVEFLVSFYNNEISEKSEIFDDQFSVERPDGSNFTLKIRSTKLEDSAMYFCASSPDMASRIQYFGAGTRLSVL.

This clonotype has more than one count but fewer than ten. This chain uses TRBV12-3 or TRBV12-4 with TRBJ2-7; D not resolved. Trimming stripped 8 bases from V and 0 bases from J, with 8 bases between. The CDR3 sequence is 12 residues long. CDR3 sequence (DNA): TGTGCCAGCTCCCAAACCTCCTACGAGCAGTACTTC. Amino acid sequence: CASSQTSYEQYF.

This clonotype was counted many times. This chain links TRBV2 with TRBJ2-5, with D uncertain. The germline V and J ends were trimmed by 7 bases and 5 bases, with 5 bases remaining between them. Germline values: CDR1 SNHLY, CDR2 FYNNEI. CDR3 length equals 10 residues. CDR3 protein: CASTVETQYF. The CDR3 DNA follows: TGTGCCAGCACGGTTGAGACCCAGTACTTC.

This clonotype was found a few times. The junction and the germline gene differ at one end; a read error may be behind it. V and J are TRBV3-1 and TRBJ2-5; D gene uncertain. The CDR3 has 13 residues. Germline V gene sequence: CDR1 LGHDT, CDR2 YNNKEL (reference sequence). The CDR3 reads CASSPARAETRYF. In nucleotides, the CDR3 is TGTGCCAGCAGCCCCGCGCGTGCGGAGACCCGGTACTTC.

A note on this clonotype: Just one base apart from a much larger clone, this may be a read error. J is TRBJ1-1 and V is TRBV28, with D possibly TRBD1 on 6 matching bases. With 6 bases removed from V and 0 bases from J, the gap between germline ends came to 23 bases. The CDR3 consists of 18 residues. Germline values: CDR1 MDHEN, CDR2 SYDVKM. The CDR3 DNA follows: TGTGCCAGCAGCACTCTCACCAGGGGTGATGTCGTGAACACTGAAGCTTTCTTT. Translation gives CASSTLTRGDVVNTEAFF.

This clonotype was counted at least ten times. V usage is TRBV6-5 and J usage is TRBJ1-1, with TRBD1 matching over 12 bases. This CDR3 comprises 16 residues. V lost 5 bases and J lost 2; bases outside the gene matches: 6. Germline CDR1 reads MNHEY; CDR2 reads SVGAGI. CDR3 bases: TGTGCCAGCAGTCTCCGGGACAGGGGGCGTAACACTGAAGCTTTCTTT. Amino acids: CASSLRDRGRNTEAFF.

This clonotype occurred many times. This chain links TRBV29-1 with TRBJ2-2, with D perhaps TRBD2 (5 bases). V was clipped by 3 bases and J by 2 bases, with 7 bases between them. The germline gives CDR1 SQVTM, CDR2 ANQGSEA. The CDR3 sequence is 13 residues long. The CDR3 reads CSVDRGNTGELFF. In DNA form, the CDR3 reads TGCAGCGTTGACCGGGGAAACACCGGGGAGCTGTTTTTT.

This clonotype was seen at least ten times. J is TRBJ2-5 and V is TRBV20-1; 11 nucleotides align to TRBD2. The length of the CDR3 is 14 residues. Per the germline V gene, CDR1 is DFQATT and CDR2 is SNEGSKA (reference sequence). The trim removed 3 bases at V and 5 bases at J, leaving 5 bases unmatched. The CDR3 spells CSASRLAGYETQYF. CDR3 nucleotide sequence: TGCAGTGCTAGCCGACTAGCGGGATACGAGACCCAGTACTTC.

On this clonotype itself: A read error is possible here, since a much larger clone lies one base away. Without the conserved terminal phenylalanine or tryptophan, this CDR3 likely stems from a read error. The chain joins TRBV10-3 to TRBJ2-5, with 7 bases aligning to TRBD1. The germline gives CDR1 ENHRY, CDR2 SYGVKD. Trimming cost V 5 bases and J 3 bases; bases outside gene matches: 9. The CDR3 extends over 15 amino acids. The CDR3 is CAISSSLGTEETQYY. The DNA of the CDR3 is TGTGCCATCAGTTCCTCGCTCGGGACAGAAGAGACCCAGTACTAC.

This clonotype was detected many times. The chain carries TRBV4-1 and TRBJ2-1; 10 bases line up with TRBD1. The CDR3 is 14 residues long. Germline loops: CDR1 MGHRA, CDR2 YSYEKL. Losses at the gene ends were 6 bases for V and 8 bases for J; bases not matched to a gene: 7. This CDR3 reads CASSRTGTGDEQFF. CDR3 nucleotides: TGCGCCAGCAGTCGAACCGGGACAGGGGATGAGCAGTTCTTC.

This clonotype was picked up a small number of times. This rearrangement joins TRBV12-3 or TRBV12-4 to TRBJ1-5; D possibly corresponds to TRBD1 (6 bases). CDR3 length: 12 residues. With 7 bases removed from V and 7 bases from J, the gap between germline ends came to 11 bases. The CDR3 is CASNRGLQPQHF. The CDR3 DNA reads TGTGCCAGCAACCGGGGGCTCCAGCCCCAGCATTTT.

This clonotype has at least ten counts. V usage is TRBV18 and J usage is TRBJ1-1; no firm D call. The V end was cut by 3 bases, the J end by 3 bases, with 17 bases between. Germline V CDR1 and CDR2: KGHSH, LQKENI. CDR3 length: 16 residues. The CDR3 is CASSPSLGRQYTEAFF. The CDR3 DNA is TGTGCCAGCTCACCTTCCCTGGGCAGGCAATACACTGAAGCTTTCTTT.